The 4 T cell receptor beta chains listed next were all sequenced from one sample in a study of blood T cell repertoires in COVID-19. Data came from immunoSEQ multiplex PCR; TCRdb stores just in-frame clones and leaves some out. The sample carries 250,000 or so clones, 80% to 90% recorded once. Sequenced sample: PBMCs or T cells enriched from blood (not recorded which). The origin of the receptors is a woman in her 50s who had recovered from COVID-19.

Details on this clone: One end of the junction varies from germline; a read error may be responsible. The CDR3 protein is CASSLRSFEQYF. The CDR3 DNA is TGTGCCAGCAGCCTCAGGTCCTTCGAGCAGTACTTC. V usage is TRBV7-9 and J usage is TRBJ2-7; D is uncertain. The CDR3 loop spans 12 amino acids. In germline, CDR1 is SEHNR, CDR2 FQNEAQ (reference sequence).

This clone has at least ten counts. The V and J genes are TRBV28 and TRBJ1-2; D not resolved. V shed 4 bases and J shed 4 bases, with 16 bases lying between them. CDR3 length: 15 amino acids. The V gene's germline CDR1 is MDHEN and CDR2 SYDVKM. CDR3 bases: TGTGCCAGCAGTTCGCCCAGAGAGGGTGCCTATGGCTACACCTTC. Its translation: CASSSPREGAYGYTF.

This chain links TRBV7-6 with TRBJ1-2; 10 positions agree with TRBD1. From germline, CDR1 is SGHVS and CDR2 FNYEAQ. V gave up 5 bases and J gave up 3 bases; unmatched junction bases: 6. The CDR3 sequence is 15 residues long. CDR3 loop: CASSPGTGVDYGYTF. CDR3 in DNA: TGTGCCAGCAGCCCCGGGACAGGGGTTGACTATGGCTACACCTTC.

The gene calls are TRBV2 and TRBJ1-5; TRBD1 matches 7 bases. From germline, CDR1 is SNHLY and CDR2 FYNNEI. The CDR3 is made up of 13 amino acids. Germline trimming cut 4 bases from V and 8 bases from J; bases unmatched to any gene: 5. CDR3 protein: CASSGDSYKPQHF. The CDR3 DNA follows: TGTGCCAGCAGTGGGGACAGTTACAAGCCCCAGCATTTT. The full variable domain, rest sourced from reference TRBV2 and TRBJ1-5, is EPEVTQTPSHQVTQMGQEVILRCVPISNHLYFYWYRQILGQKVEFLVSFYNNEISEKSEIFDDQFSVERPDGSNFTLKIRSTKLEDSAMYFCASSGDSYKPQHFGDGTRLSIL.